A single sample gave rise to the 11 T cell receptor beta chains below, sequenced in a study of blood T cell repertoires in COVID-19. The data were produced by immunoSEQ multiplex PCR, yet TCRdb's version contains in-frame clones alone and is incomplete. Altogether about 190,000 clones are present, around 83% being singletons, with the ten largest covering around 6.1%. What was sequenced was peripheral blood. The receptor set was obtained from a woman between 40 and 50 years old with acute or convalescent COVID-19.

CDR3 sequence (DNA): TGCGCCAGCAGCTTCACCTGGACAGTTGCAATGAACACTGAAGCTTTCTTT. Translating gives CASSFTWTVAMNTEAFF. The chain is built from TRBV5-1 and TRBJ1-1; tentative D call: TRBD1 (6 bases). The CDR3 spans 17 residues. V gave up 2 bases and J gave up 0 bases, with 17 bases separating them. Germline CDR1 reads SGHRS; CDR2 reads YFSETQ. Drawing the rest from reference TRBV5-1 and TRBJ1-1, the complete variable domain is KAGVTQTPRYLIKTRGQQVTLSCSPISGHRSVSWYQQTPGQGLQFLFEYFSETQRNKGNFPGRFSGRQFSNSRSEMNVSTLELGDSALYLCASSFTWTVAMNTEAFFGQGTRLTVV.

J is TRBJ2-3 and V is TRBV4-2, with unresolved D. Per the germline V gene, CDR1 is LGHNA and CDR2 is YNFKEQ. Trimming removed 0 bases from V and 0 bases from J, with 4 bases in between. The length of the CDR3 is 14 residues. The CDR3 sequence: CASSQESSTDTQYF. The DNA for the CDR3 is TGTGCCAGCAGCCAAGAGTCAAGCACAGATACGCAGTATTTT.

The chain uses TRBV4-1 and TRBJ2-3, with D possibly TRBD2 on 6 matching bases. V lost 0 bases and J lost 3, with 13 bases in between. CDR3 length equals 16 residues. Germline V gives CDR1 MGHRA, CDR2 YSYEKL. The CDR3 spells CASSQEYGLTTDTQYF. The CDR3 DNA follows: TGCGCCAGCAGCCAAGAGTACGGACTAACAACAGATACGCAGTATTTT.

For the CDR3, the DNA is TGTGCCAGCAGTTTGTGGGCTGTGAGCTCTGGAAACACCATATATTTT. Protein sequence: CASSLWAVSSGNTIYF. V gene TRBV28 combines with J gene TRBJ1-3; no clear D. Per the germline V gene, CDR1 is MDHEN and CDR2 is SYDVKM. Deletions cut 3 bases from V and 0 bases from J, with 12 bases between. The CDR3 contains 16 residues.

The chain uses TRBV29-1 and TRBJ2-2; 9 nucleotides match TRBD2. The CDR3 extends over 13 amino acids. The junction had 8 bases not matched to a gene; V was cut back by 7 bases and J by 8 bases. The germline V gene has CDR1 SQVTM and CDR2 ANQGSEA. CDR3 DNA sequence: TGCAGCGCAAAAGCGGGAGGTGGTGGGGAGCTGTTTTTT. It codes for CSAKAGGGGELFF.

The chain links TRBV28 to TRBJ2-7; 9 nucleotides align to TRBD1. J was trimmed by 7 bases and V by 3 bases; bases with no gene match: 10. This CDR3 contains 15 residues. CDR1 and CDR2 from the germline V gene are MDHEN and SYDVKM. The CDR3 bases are TGTGCCAGCAGTTTGTGGACAGGGGTTCTACTTGAGCAGTACTTC. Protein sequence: CASSLWTGVLLEQYF.

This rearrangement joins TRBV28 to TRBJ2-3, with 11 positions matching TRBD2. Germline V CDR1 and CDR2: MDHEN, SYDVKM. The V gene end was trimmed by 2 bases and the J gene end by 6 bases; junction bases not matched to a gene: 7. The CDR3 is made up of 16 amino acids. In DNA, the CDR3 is TGTGCCAGCAGTTTAGTACTAGCGGGAGTCGGTGATACGCAGTATTTT. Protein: CASSLVLAGVGDTQYF. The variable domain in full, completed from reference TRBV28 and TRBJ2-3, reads DVKVTQSSRYLVKRTGEKVFLECVQDMDHENMFWYRQDPGLGLRLIYFSYDVKMKEKGDIPEGYSVSREKKERFSLILESASTNQTSMYLCASSLVLAGVGDTQYFGPGTRLTVL.

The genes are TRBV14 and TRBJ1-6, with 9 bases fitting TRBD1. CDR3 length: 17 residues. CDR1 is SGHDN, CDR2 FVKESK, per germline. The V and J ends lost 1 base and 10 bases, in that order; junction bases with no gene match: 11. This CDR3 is CASSQVTGGGRVSPLHF. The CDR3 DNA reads TGTGCCAGCAGCCAAGTCACAGGGGGCGGCCGGGTATCACCCCTCCACTTT.

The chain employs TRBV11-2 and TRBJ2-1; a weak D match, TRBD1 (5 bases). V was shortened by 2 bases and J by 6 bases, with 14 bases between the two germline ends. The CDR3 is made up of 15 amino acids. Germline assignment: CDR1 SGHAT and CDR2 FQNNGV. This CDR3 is CASSLRYRSTNEQFF. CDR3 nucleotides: TGTGCCAGCAGCTTACGGTACAGGTCCACCAATGAGCAGTTCTTC.

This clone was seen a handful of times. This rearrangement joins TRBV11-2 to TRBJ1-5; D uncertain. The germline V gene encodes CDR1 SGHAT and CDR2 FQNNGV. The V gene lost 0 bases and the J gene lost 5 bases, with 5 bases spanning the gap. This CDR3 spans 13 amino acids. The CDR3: CASSLDRDQPQHF. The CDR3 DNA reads TGTGCCAGCAGCTTAGACCGGGATCAGCCCCAGCATTTT.

CDR3 DNA sequence: TGTGCCAGCAGTTTCCTGCTATACGAGCAGTACTTC. It codes for CASSFLLYEQYF. This chain links TRBV28 with TRBJ2-7; the D is unclear. Germline-derived CDR1 and CDR2 are MDHEN and SYDVKM. The V end lost 3 bases, the J end lost 4 bases, and 7 bases lay between the germline ends. The CDR3 is made up of 12 amino acids.